This is a list of T cell receptor beta chains from one sample in a study of blood T cell repertoires in COVID-19. Profiling relied on immunoSEQ multiplex PCR, and the TCRdb table lists in-frame clones only, not all of them. The sample records about 260,000 clones, about nine tenths being singletons. Sequenced material: PBMCs or T cells enriched from blood (not recorded which). The origin of the receptors is a man between 50 and 59 years old who had been exposed to COVID-19. Both conserved end residues are part of each CDR3. A D gene is named only where the DNA matches it firmly. Expanded clones get a size class; other rows say once, few or many, or leave the size out.

J gene: TRBJ2-1
clone size: once
V gene: TRBV2
D gene: TRBD1
CDR3 DNA: TGTGCCAGCAGTGGGGACAGAGGCTCCTACAATGAGCAGTTCTTC
CDR3 protein: CASSGDRGSYNEQFF

J gene: TRBJ2-2
clone size: NA
V gene: TRBV10-3
D gene: NA
CDR3 DNA: TGTGCCATCAGTGAGTCGGGGGGAGCGAACACCGGGGAGCTGTTTTTT
CDR3 protein: CAISESGGANTGELFF

J gene: TRBJ2-3
clone size: NA
V gene: TRBV19
D gene: TRBD2
CDR3 DNA: TGTGCCAGTAGTATACTAGCGGGAGGGCCAGATACGCAGTATTTT
CDR3 protein: CASSILAGGPDTQYF

J gene: TRBJ2-2
clone size: NA
V gene: TRBV4-1
D gene: NA
CDR3 DNA: TGCGCCAGCAGCCACCCCAGGGGCGGCACCGGGGAGCTGTTTTTT
CDR3 protein: CASSHPRGGTGELFF

J gene: TRBJ1-4
clone size: NA
V gene: TRBV7-9
D gene: NA
CDR3 DNA: TGTGCCAGCAGTAGGGGGATGGATGGAAAACTGTTTTTT
CDR3 protein: CASSRGMDGKLFF

J gene: TRBJ1-2
clone size: once
V gene: TRBV10-3
D gene: NA
CDR3 DNA: TGTGCCATCAGTCGGGAAAATAACTATGGCTACACCTTC
CDR3 protein: CAISRENNYGYTF

J gene: TRBJ1-4
clone size: NA
V gene: TRBV28
D gene: NA
CDR3 DNA: TGTGCCAGCACTCCACAGACGGTCGGGGATGAAAAACTGTTTTTT
CDR3 protein: CASTPQTVGDEKLFF

J gene: TRBJ2-5
clone size: NA
V gene: TRBV5-1
D gene: TRBD2
CDR3 DNA: TGCGCCAGCAGCTTCGGAGGACTAGCGGGGGCTCACTATGATAAAATTAAAGAGACCCAGTACTTC
CDR3 protein: CASSFGGLAGAHYDKIKETQYF

J gene: TRBJ1-2
clone size: NA
V gene: TRBV3-1/TRBV3-2
D gene: TRBD1
CDR3 DNA: TGTGCCAGCAGCCAAGATGGGAGACAGGGGGTAGGCTACACCTTC
CDR3 protein: CASSQDGRQGVGYTF

J gene: TRBJ2-5
clone size: NA
V gene: TRBV7-8
D gene: TRBD1
CDR3 DNA: TGTGCCAGCAGTCCGGGACAGCCCTTCCAAGAGACCCAGTACTTC
CDR3 protein: CASSPGQPFQETQYF

J gene: TRBJ2-1
clone size: NA
V gene: TRBV7-9
D gene: TRBD2
CDR3 DNA: TGTGCCAGCAGCTCCTATACTAGCGGACCTGAGAATGAGCAGTTCTTC
CDR3 protein: CASSSYTSGPENEQFF

J gene: TRBJ1-1
clone size: once
V gene: TRBV27
D gene: TRBD1
CDR3 DNA: TGTGCCAGCAGACAGGGGGGTGGGAACACTGAAGCTTTCTTT
CDR3 protein: CASRQGGGNTEAFF

J gene: TRBJ2-5
clone size: NA
V gene: TRBV4-1
D gene: NA
CDR3 DNA: TGCGCCAGCAGCCAAGATCCGGGGGAGACCCAGTACTTC
CDR3 protein: CASSQDPGETQYF

J gene: TRBJ2-1
clone size: NA
V gene: TRBV5-1
D gene: NA
CDR3 DNA: TGCGCCAGCAGCCCGGGTTGGAGCGATGAGCAGTTCTTC
CDR3 protein: CASSPGWSDEQFF

J gene: TRBJ1-1
clone size: NA
V gene: TRBV28
D gene: TRBD1
CDR3 DNA: TGCAGGACAGGAGGGAACACTGAAGCTTTCTTT
CDR3 protein: CRTGGNTEAFF

J gene: TRBJ1-2
clone size: NA
V gene: TRBV4-1
D gene: TRBD1
CDR3 DNA: TGCGCCAGCAGCCACAGTGGGACAGGGGCGTATGGCTACACCTTC
CDR3 protein: CASSHSGTGAYGYTF

J gene: TRBJ1-1
clone size: NA
V gene: TRBV28
D gene: NA
CDR3 DNA: TGTGCCAGCAGTTTAACTCGGGAAGCTTTCTTT
CDR3 protein: CASSLTREAFF

J gene: TRBJ2-1
clone size: NA
V gene: TRBV4-2
D gene: NA
CDR3 DNA: TGTGCCAGCAGCCCTGGGGGGGGCGGCAGCTCCTACAATGAGCAGTTCTTC
CDR3 protein: CASSPGGGGSSYNEQFF

J gene: TRBJ2-2
clone size: NA
V gene: TRBV28
D gene: NA
CDR3 DNA: TGTGCCAGCAGTTTCCCGGACACCGGGGAGCTGTTTTTT
CDR3 protein: CASSFPDTGELFF

J gene: TRBJ2-4
clone size: NA
V gene: TRBV28
D gene: TRBD1
CDR3 DNA: TGTGCCAGCAGTTTGCCCCTCCGGGACAGGGGTAACATTCAGTACTTC
CDR3 protein: CASSLPLRDRGNIQYF

J gene: TRBJ1-3
clone size: NA
V gene: TRBV27
D gene: NA
CDR3 DNA: TGTGCCAGCAGTTTATCCGGAGAGCTACGAAACACCATATATTTT
CDR3 protein: CASSLSGELRNTIYF

J gene: TRBJ1-3
clone size: NA
V gene: TRBV5-8
D gene: TRBD1
CDR3 DNA: TGTGCCAGCAGCTCAAGGGGGCTTAGCTCTGGAAACACCATATATTTT
CDR3 protein: CASSSRGLSSGNTIYF

J gene: TRBJ1-3
clone size: NA
V gene: TRBV5-1
D gene: NA
CDR3 DNA: TGCGCCAGCAGCCGAACACAGGGTACTGGAAACACCATATATTTT
CDR3 protein: CASSRTQGTGNTIYF

J gene: TRBJ1-6
clone size: few
V gene: TRBV7-6
D gene: TRBD1
CDR3 DNA: TGTGCCAGCAGCTTTACCGGGACAGATAATTCACCCCTCCACTTT
CDR3 protein: CASSFTGTDNSPLHF

J gene: TRBJ2-2
clone size: NA
V gene: TRBV10-3
D gene: TRBD1
CDR3 DNA: TGTGCCATCAGAGGGACAGGGTACACCGGGGAGCTGTTTTTT
CDR3 protein: CAIRGTGYTGELFF

J gene: TRBJ1-5
clone size: once
V gene: TRBV20-1
D gene: NA
CDR3 DNA: TGCAGTGCAAGTCGGACTCAGCTCCCCCAGCATTTT
CDR3 protein: CSASRTQLPQHF

J gene: TRBJ1-6
clone size: few
V gene: TRBV30
D gene: NA
CDR3 DNA: TGTGCCGGGAGTCATCCCCTCCACTTT
CDR3 protein: CAGSHPLHF

J gene: TRBJ1-3
clone size: NA
V gene: TRBV9
D gene: NA
CDR3 DNA: TGTGCCAGCAGCGTGAGGGTTGGAAACACCATATATTTT
CDR3 protein: CASSVRVGNTIYF

J gene: TRBJ2-2
clone size: NA
V gene: TRBV10-1
D gene: NA
CDR3 DNA: TGCGCCAGCAGTGAAGGGGTCCCCGGGGAGCTGTTTTTT
CDR3 protein: CASSEGVPGELFF

J gene: TRBJ2-7
clone size: NA
V gene: TRBV7-2
D gene: NA
CDR3 DNA: TGTGCCAGCAGCTTAAGCAGGGCATCTGGGGCCTACGAGCAGTACTTC
CDR3 protein: CASSLSRASGAYEQYF

J gene: TRBJ2-1
clone size: once
V gene: TRBV11-3
D gene: NA
CDR3 DNA: TGTGCCAGCAGCTCCACGGTTGACTCCTACAATGAGCAGTTCTTC
CDR3 protein: CASSSTVDSYNEQFF

J gene: TRBJ2-1
clone size: NA
V gene: TRBV29-1
D gene: TRBD1
CDR3 DNA: TGCAGCGTTGAAAACCCGGACAGGGTGTCCTACAATGAGCAGTTCTTC
CDR3 protein: CSVENPDRVSYNEQFF

J gene: TRBJ1-6
clone size: NA
V gene: TRBV9
D gene: TRBD1
CDR3 DNA: TGTGCCAGCAGCGCCGCCGGGACAGGGTATTCACCCCTCCACTTT
CDR3 protein: CASSAAGTGYSPLHF

J gene: TRBJ2-2
clone size: NA
V gene: TRBV28
D gene: TRBD2
CDR3 DNA: TGTGCCAGCAGTTCTAGCGGGGCGAACACCGGGGAGCTGTTTTTT
CDR3 protein: CASSSSGANTGELFF

J gene: TRBJ1-2
clone size: NA
V gene: TRBV5-4
D gene: NA
CDR3 DNA: TGTGCCAGCAGCAACGGACTGAAAGACTATGGCTACACCTTC
CDR3 protein: CASSNGLKDYGYTF

J gene: TRBJ1-1
clone size: NA
V gene: TRBV18
D gene: NA
CDR3 DNA: TGTGCCAGCTCACCGGGAGGCGCTGGGAACACTGAAGCTTTCTTT
CDR3 protein: CASSPGGAGNTEAFF

J gene: TRBJ1-2
clone size: NA
V gene: TRBV5-1
D gene: NA
CDR3 DNA: TGCGCCAGCAGCACCAGCTATGGCTACACCTTC
CDR3 protein: CASSTSYGYTF

J gene: TRBJ2-3
clone size: NA
V gene: TRBV19
D gene: NA
CDR3 DNA: TGTGCCAGTAGTATAGATCGACAGGACACAGATACGCAGTATTTT
CDR3 protein: CASSIDRQDTDTQYF

J gene: TRBJ2-3
clone size: NA
V gene: TRBV6-5
D gene: TRBD2
CDR3 DNA: TGTGCCAGCAGTTACGGTCTGAGCGGGGTGCAGTATTTT
CDR3 protein: CASSYGLSGVQYF

J gene: TRBJ1-3
clone size: NA
V gene: TRBV27
D gene: NA
CDR3 DNA: TGTGCCAGCAGACCCCGGGGGGGAGCAGTCTACTCTGGAAACACCATATATTTT
CDR3 protein: CASRPRGGAVYSGNTIYF

J gene: TRBJ1-2
clone size: few
V gene: TRBV19
D gene: NA
CDR3 DNA: TGTGCCAGTAGTATCCCTGGACAGAGTGACTATGGCTACACCTTC
CDR3 protein: CASSIPGQSDYGYTF

J gene: TRBJ1-5
clone size: once
V gene: TRBV19
D gene: TRBD1
CDR3 DNA: TGTGCCAGTAGTATAGTTACACAGGGGGCTTGGCAGCCCCAGCATTTT
CDR3 protein: CASSIVTQGAWQPQHF

J gene: TRBJ1-2
clone size: NA
V gene: TRBV9
D gene: TRBD1
CDR3 DNA: TGTGCCAGCAGCGCCCTGGGACAGTCTCGGGGCTACACCTTC
CDR3 protein: CASSALGQSRGYTF

J gene: TRBJ2-7
clone size: NA
V gene: TRBV30
D gene: TRBD1
CDR3 DNA: TGTGCCTGGAGCGACAGGGTAACCTACGAGCAGTACTTC
CDR3 protein: CAWSDRVTYEQYF

J gene: TRBJ2-2
clone size: NA
V gene: TRBV4-2
D gene: NA
CDR3 DNA: TGTGCCAGCAGCCAAGATTTGGGAGCCACCGGGGAGCTGTTTTTT
CDR3 protein: CASSQDLGATGELFF

J gene: TRBJ2-1
clone size: NA
V gene: TRBV7-9
D gene: NA
CDR3 DNA: TGTGCCAGCAGCTTAGCCTTGGCTAGCTCCTACAATGAGCAGTTCTTC
CDR3 protein: CASSLALASSYNEQFF

J gene: TRBJ1-5
clone size: NA
V gene: TRBV2
D gene: TRBD1
CDR3 DNA: TGTGCCAGCAGTGAAGGACAGGGGGCCGTTCAGCCCCAGCATTTT
CDR3 protein: CASSEGQGAVQPQHF

J gene: TRBJ2-1
clone size: NA
V gene: TRBV5-1
D gene: NA
CDR3 DNA: TGCGCCAGCAGCTTGGCAGGGGTACTAACCTATGGCCCCTACAATGAGCAGTTCTTC
CDR3 protein: CASSLAGVLTYGPYNEQFF

J gene: TRBJ1-3
clone size: NA
V gene: TRBV28
D gene: NA
CDR3 DNA: TGTGCCAGCAGTTTGGGGGGGGGCTCTGGAAACACCATATATTTT
CDR3 protein: CASSLGGGSGNTIYF

J gene: TRBJ2-1
clone size: NA
V gene: TRBV18
D gene: TRBD2
CDR3 DNA: TGTGCCAGCTCAAAAATAGCGGGGGGGCCGGAGGATGAGCAGTTCTTC
CDR3 protein: CASSKIAGGPEDEQFF

J gene: TRBJ1-5
clone size: NA
V gene: TRBV7-6
D gene: NA
CDR3 DNA: TGTGCCAGCAGCTCGGGCGGGTGGAGGAATCAGCCCCAGCATTTT
CDR3 protein: CASSSGGWRNQPQHF

J gene: TRBJ2-5
clone size: NA
V gene: TRBV5-5
D gene: TRBD1
CDR3 DNA: TGTGCCAGCAGCGTGACAGGGGGCAGAGAGACCCAGTACTTC
CDR3 protein: CASSVTGGRETQYF

J gene: TRBJ1-2
clone size: NA
V gene: TRBV18
D gene: NA
CDR3 DNA: TGTGCCAGCTCACCAGGCATTACCCGAAAATACACCTTC
CDR3 protein: CASSPGITRKYTF

J gene: TRBJ1-5
clone size: NA
V gene: TRBV19
D gene: NA
CDR3 DNA: TGTGCCAGTAACTCGGGGAGGGGCGTGGATCAGCCCCAGCATTTT
CDR3 protein: CASNSGRGVDQPQHF